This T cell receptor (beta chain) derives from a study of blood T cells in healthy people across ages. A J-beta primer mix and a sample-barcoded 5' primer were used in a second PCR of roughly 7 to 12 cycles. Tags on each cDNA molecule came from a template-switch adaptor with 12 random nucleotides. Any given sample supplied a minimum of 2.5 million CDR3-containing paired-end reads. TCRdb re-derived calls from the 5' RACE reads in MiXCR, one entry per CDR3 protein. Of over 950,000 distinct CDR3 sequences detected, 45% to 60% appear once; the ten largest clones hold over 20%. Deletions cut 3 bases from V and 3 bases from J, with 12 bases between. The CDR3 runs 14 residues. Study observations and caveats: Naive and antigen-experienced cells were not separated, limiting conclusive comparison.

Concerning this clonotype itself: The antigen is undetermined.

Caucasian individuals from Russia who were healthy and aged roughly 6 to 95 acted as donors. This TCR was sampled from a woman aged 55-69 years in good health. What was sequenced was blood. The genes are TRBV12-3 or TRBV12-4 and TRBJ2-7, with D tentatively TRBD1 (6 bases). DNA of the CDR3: TGTGCCAGCAGTTTTAACAGGGTCGGCTACGAGCAGTACTTC. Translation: CASSFNRVGYEQYF.